The 16 T cell receptor beta chains presented below share a single source sample, sequenced in a study of blood T cell repertoires in COVID-19. Using immunoSEQ multiplex PCR, the repertoire was profiled, and TCRdb retains in-frame clones only, with some absent. The data contain approximately 71,000 clones, more than 75% of them singletons. The sample taken for sequencing was peripheral blood. Source of these receptors: a woman older than 75 with acute or convalescent COVID-19.

The chain recombines TRBV28 with TRBJ1-2; 9 bases agree with TRBD1. V dropped 2 bases and J dropped 4; count of bases not matched to a gene: 5. Germline CDR1 is MDHEN and CDR2 is SYDVKM. This CDR3 has 15 amino acids. This chain's CDR3 is CASSLRDRALYGYTF. The CDR3 nucleotides are TGTGCCAGCAGTTTAAGGGACAGGGCCCTCTATGGCTACACCTTC.

V usage is TRBV9 and J usage is TRBJ1-1, with unresolved D. Germline loops: CDR1 SGDLS, CDR2 YYNGEE. The CDR3 contains 13 residues. Between the trimmed V and J ends, which lost 4 bases and 3 bases, there was a span of 10 bases. CDR3: CASSPPQDTEAFF. CDR3 DNA: TGTGCCAGCAGCCCCCCTCAGGACACTGAAGCTTTCTTT. The whole variable domain, remainder taken from reference TRBV9 and TRBJ1-1, is DSGVTQTPKHLITATGQRVTLRCSPRSGDLSVYWYQQSLDQGLQFLIQYYNGEERAKGNILERFSAQQFPDLHSELNLSSLELGDSALYFCASSPPQDTEAFFGQGTRLTVV.

This clone was detected only a few times. The chain combines TRBV21-1 with TRBJ2-7; the table's D call TRBD2 went unverified against the DNA. TRBV21-1 is described as a pseudogene. The CDR3 covers 13 residues. The DNA of the CDR3 is TGTGCCAGTCACCTTAGCGGGGTTTACGAGCAGTACTTC. This sequence encodes CASHLSGVYEQYF.

The V and J genes are TRBV30 and TRBJ1-6; D not certain. CDR3 size: 13 residues. Germline CDR1 GTSNPN, CDR2 SVGIG (reference sequence). V lost 3 bases and J 9 bases, leaving 12 bases between the germline ends. CDR3 in DNA: TGTGCCTGGAGGCCGAAGAGAGTTTCACCCCTCCACTTT. Amino acid sequence: CAWRPKRVSPLHF.

The J gene is TRBJ2-7, the V gene TRBV5-6; D is possibly TRBD1 (5 bases). Trimming cost V 0 bases and J 0 bases, with 10 bases left between them. Germline V CDR1 and CDR2: SGHDT, YYEEEE. The CDR3 spans 15 residues. CDR3 amino acids: CASSLGQGFSYEQYF. DNA of the CDR3: TGTGCCAGCAGCTTGGGTCAGGGATTCTCCTACGAGCAGTACTTC.

This sequence joins TRBV7-9 and TRBJ2-7; 9 nucleotides align to TRBD1. CDR3 size: 15 residues. Germline V lookup: CDR1 SEHNR, CDR2 FQNEAQ (reference sequence). J was trimmed by 5 bases and V by 0 bases; bases with no gene match: 5. CDR3 amino acids: CASSLAKQGAHEQYF. The CDR3 nucleotides are TGTGCCAGCAGCTTAGCAAAACAGGGGGCCCACGAGCAGTACTTC.

This rearrangement joins TRBV28 to TRBJ1-6, with D perhaps matching TRBD1 (6 bases). The CDR3 spans 14 residues. The germline V gene has CDR1 MDHEN and CDR2 SYDVKM. Trimming took off 5 bases at V and 9 bases at J, with 14 bases between the two ends. DNA of the CDR3: TGTGCCAGCAGTCAACGACAGGCGAGTTCACCCCTCCACTTT. It yields the protein CASSQRQASSPLHF.

The V and J genes are TRBV19 and TRBJ2-7; 7 bases align to TRBD1. Germline V gene sequence: CDR1 LNHDA, CDR2 SQIVND (reference sequence). Trimming at V came to 6 bases and at J to 2 bases, leaving 10 bases not matched to a gene. The CDR3 has 15 residues. CDR3 bases: TGTGCCAGTAGACTAGAAGACAGGGCTGCCTACGAGCAGTACTTC. This translates into CASRLEDRAAYEQYF.

The CDR3: CASRSGFENGELFF. CDR3 DNA: TGTGCCAGCAGATCCGGGTTTGAAAACGGGGAGCTGTTTTTT. The V gene is TRBV6-5, the J gene TRBJ2-2; D ambiguous. The CDR3 has 14 residues. The germline CDR1 and CDR2 sequences are MNHEY and SVGAGI. V lost 6 bases to trimming and J lost 7 bases, with 15 bases between them.

This clone showed up many times. The gene calls are TRBV2 and TRBJ2-7; D remains unclear. The CDR3 length is 17 residues. V lost 0 bases, J lost 0 bases, and 15 bases lay in between. Per germline, CDR1 SNHLY and CDR2 FYNNEI. The CDR3 spells CASSEALSVRSSYEQYF. The CDR3 coding sequence is TGTGCCAGCAGTGAAGCGCTGTCGGTTAGGAGCTCCTACGAGCAGTACTTC. Supplemented by reference TRBV2 and TRBJ2-7, the full variable domain reads EPEVTQTPSHQVTQMGQEVILRCVPISNHLYFYWYRQILGQKVEFLVSFYNNEISEKSEIFDDQFSVERPDGSNFTLKIRSTKLEDSAMYFCASSEALSVRSSYEQYFGPGTRLTVT.

The CDR3 DNA reads as TGTGCCAGCAGTTTAGCAGGTCGGGGATCGGGGGAGCTGTTTTTT. Translated, it gives CASSLAGRGSGELFF. The V gene is TRBV28, the J gene TRBJ2-2; TRBD2 is a possible D gene (5 bases). With 2 bases removed from V and 8 bases from J, the gap between germline ends came to 15 bases. Germline V gene lookup returns CDR1 MDHEN and CDR2 SYDVKM. This CDR3 contains 15 residues.

This chain links TRBV7-9 with TRBJ1-4; no clear D gene. The V end lost 0 bases, the J end lost 1 base, and 9 bases lay between the germline ends. The CDR3 sequence is 16 residues long. Germline values: CDR1 SEHNR, CDR2 FQNEAQ (reference sequence). CDR3 in DNA: TGTGCCAGCAGCTTAGCACTACGTGGAACTAATGAAAAACTGTTTTTT. This gives the protein CASSLALRGTNEKLFF.

V and J are TRBV10-3 and TRBJ2-7, with D uncertain. V lost 3 bases and J 7 bases, leaving 7 bases between the germline ends. The CDR3 consists of 11 residues. The germline V gene has CDR1 ENHRY and CDR2 SYGVKD. CDR3 amino acids: CAISDLGEQYF. Here the CDR3 DNA reads TGTGCCATCAGTGACCTCGGGGAGCAGTACTTC.

This clone was detected only once. V and J are TRBV19 and TRBJ2-1; TRBD2 aligns across 7 bases. CDR3 length: 18 amino acids. J gave up 3 bases and V 2 bases, and 13 bases lay outside the gene matches. The germline CDR1 and CDR2 sequences are LNHDA and SQIVND (reference sequence). The CDR3 protein is CASSIIVIAPGGYNEQFF. CDR3 in DNA: TGTGCCAGTAGTATAATTGTTATTGCGCCGGGAGGCTACAATGAGCAGTTCTTC.

The genes are TRBV19 and TRBJ2-5, with TRBD2 matching over 9 bases. V was clipped by 3 bases and J by 6 bases; unmatched bases: 8. This CDR3 spans 15 amino acids. Per germline, CDR1 LNHDA and CDR2 SQIVND (reference sequence). The CDR3 region is CASSMAASGKKTQYF. The CDR3 DNA reads as TGTGCCAGTAGTATGGCGGCTAGCGGGAAAAAGACCCAGTACTTC.

This clone was counted a single time. The chain recombines TRBV4-1 with TRBJ2-3; D ambiguous. This CDR3 region has 12 residues. V was cut by 6 bases and J by 7 bases, with 11 bases left in between. The germline V gene has CDR1 MGHRA and CDR2 YSYEKL. In nucleotides, the CDR3 is TGCGCCAGCAGTTCCGAGGCGTATACGCAGTATTTT. Translated: CASSSEAYTQYF.